These 2 T cell receptor beta chains were all obtained from the same sample, sequenced in a study of tumor-infiltrating lymphocytes in primary liver carcinoma. Unsorted bulk tissue, roughly 20-32 mg of it, served as the source for co-extraction of RNA and DNA. Researchers generated TCR beta cDNA from about 530 ng of total RNA, relying on a constant-region primer. Libraries covering TCR beta were generated through three nested multiplex PCR rounds (using a slightly modified ARM-PCR). Each of the first two PCR rounds ran approximately 11 cycles with TRBV1-TRBV30 forward and C-beta reverse primers. TCRdb analysed the multiplex PCR reads with MiXCR anew, one entry per CDR3 protein. This table holds some 110,000 distinct CDR3 sequences, approximately 64% found once. Sequences were obtained from liver tumor tissue from sampling region 3. Subset noted: tumor region T3, left-lateral pole. Source of these receptors: a woman aged 55-70 years with primary liver carcinoma and hepatitis B virus infection.

Turning to this clonotype: The junction shows a germline mismatch at one end, possibly a read error. The chain combines TRBV29-1 with TRBJ2-1, with D tentatively TRBD1 (5 bases). Germline V gives CDR1 SQVTM, CDR2 ANQGSEA. There are 13 residues in the CDR3. The CDR3 region is CSSTGPGINGQFF. The CDR3 DNA reads TGCAGCTCCACCGGGCCAGGGATTAATGGGCAGTTCTTC.

As to this clonotype: This may arise from a read error, as a much more abundant clone is one base away. V is TRBV10-3 and J is TRBJ1-1; the match to TRBD1 covers 9 bases. Germline loops: CDR1 ENHRY, CDR2 SYGVKD. The CDR3 totals 12 residues. The CDR3 DNA reads TGTGCCATCGGGGACAGGGCGACTGAAGCTATCTTT. It translates to CAIGDRATEAIF.